This T cell receptor (beta chain) was observed in a study of T cells after posttransplantation cyclophosphamide. Clones were read by immunoSEQ multiplex PCR, and TCRdb kept only the in-frame ones, dropping some. The sample offers 25,000 to 30,000 clones and no singletons, the top ten holding about 2.9%. This clone showed up many times. Peripheral blood was collected from the related graft donor on the marrow donation day. The CDR3 consists of 15 residues. V was pared by 2 bases and J by 0 bases, with 10 bases between. Germline CDR1 is MNHNS and CDR2 is SASEGT. The sequenced sample was PBMCs. The chain combines TRBV6-1 with TRBJ1-2, with D possibly matching TRBD1 (5 bases). The sequence derives from a woman aged 60-70 years in good health, CMV-negative, and a related stem cell transplant donor. The CDR3 sequence: CASSEKQGANYGYTF. CDR3 sequence (DNA): TGTGCCAGCAGTGAAAAGCAGGGAGCTAACTATGGCTACACCTTC.